The present T cell receptor beta chain was sequenced within a study of T cell responses to AZD1222 COVID-19 vaccine (dated by TCRdb to 2020 to 2022). For the wider study: AZD1222 recipients given second doses at about 4 weeks or at about 12 weeks were pooled, since spike-specific TCR depth and breadth were not found to differ between the two schedules. Trial participants were enrolled by age into subgroups of 18-55, 56-69 and 70-plus years, and around 150, 28 and 57 TCR-sequenced participants, respectively, were included in these subgroups. A total of more than 230 trial participants underwent TCR sequencing, of whom about 200 received two doses of AZD1222 and some 25 received two doses of the MenACWY control vaccine.

The intended sense of this specimen's time point label: baseline before first vaccination. Samples from vaccinated people were obtained from the UK trials COV001 and COV002, which included a single-blind randomized controlled phase 2/3 trial of AZD1222 (ChAdOx1 nCoV-19) in healthy adults. For TCRbeta chain sequencing, PBMC samples from trial participants were taken at day 0 and at day 28 after the second dose. What the research found in general, with its limitations: Because no day 14 peak-response samples were available, the repertoires could be characterized only after the peak T cell response. The whole spike protein was spanned by vaccine-associated CD4 TCRs, and dominant responses were seen in regions 160-218 and 743-854. Spike-specific TCR breadth and depth rose significantly after two AZD1222 doses compared with day 0 and with MenACWY recipients. Epitopes outside the regions mutated in the B.1.351 and B.1.1.7 variants were reportedly recognized by nearly half of the unique spike-specific TCRs. In the small 56-69-year group, the increase in depth fell short of significance, most likely because of low power. Participants were mostly white British, with more females than males. The authors suggested clonal diversity may have been underestimated. Conclusions about previously exposed vaccinees were limited because only six AZD1222 recipients were SARS-CoV-2 seropositive at baseline.

Notes on this clone: Its antigen has not been determined. The record has no base qualities; no much larger clone is one base away.

The CDR3 regions of human TCRbeta chains were analyzed by immunosequencing. The original pipeline was this. TCRs in the repertoires were matched against a reference library of SARS-CoV-2-specific TCRs that had been generated with the MIRA antigen-specificity platform. Breadth was defined as the fraction of unique TCRs that were SARS-CoV-2-associated. Depth was defined as the fraction of total T cells that were SARS-CoV-2-associated. Each spike-specific TCR was assigned to its reactive spike region and to a CD4 or CD8 class using the MIRA data. Log10-transformed breadth and depth values were compared by one-way ANOVA with Sidak's multiple comparisons tests. TCRdb took this table from immuneACCESS and kept in-frame rearrangements with V and J called. Such tables lack part of the clones; where checked against another copy, unresolved V genes explain under half of the gap, and the rest is unexplained. That table furnishes V, J and clone size, whereas the DNA furnished D and trimming. The sample has over 130,000 clones on record, over 85% of them singletons. The ten top clones hold roughly 5% of the sample.

From a lookup of the germline V gene, CDR1 and CDR2 are SNHLY and FYNNEI. The CDR3 numbers 14 residues from cysteine through phenylalanine. Only the CDR3 DNA is retained, 42 bases long and in frame from the first base. V is reduced by 10 bases and J by 3 bases, leaving a spacing of 19 bases between them. Specimen: peripheral blood, collected on day 0 of AZD1222 vaccination. The chain is encoded by TRBV2 joined to TRBJ2-7; a tentative D match to TRBD1 spans 5 bases. The source is an adult in good health. At the DNA level, the sequence is TGTGCCACCCCTCCAGGGCAGGGCAACTACGAGCAGTACTTC. Protein translation: CATPPGQGNYEQYF.